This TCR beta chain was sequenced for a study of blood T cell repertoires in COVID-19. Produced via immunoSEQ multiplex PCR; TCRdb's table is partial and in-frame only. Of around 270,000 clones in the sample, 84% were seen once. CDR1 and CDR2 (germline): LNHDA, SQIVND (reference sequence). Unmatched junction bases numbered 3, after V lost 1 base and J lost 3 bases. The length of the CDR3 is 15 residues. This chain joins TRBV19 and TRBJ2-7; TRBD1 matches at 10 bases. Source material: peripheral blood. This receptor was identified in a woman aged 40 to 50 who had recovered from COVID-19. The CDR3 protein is CASSIGGTGVYEQYF. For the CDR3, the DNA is TGTGCCAGTAGTATAGGGGGGACAGGGGTCTACGAGCAGTACTTC. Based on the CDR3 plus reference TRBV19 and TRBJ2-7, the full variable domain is DGGITQSPKYLFRKEGQNVTLSCEQNLNHDAMYWYRQDPGQGLRLIYYSQIVNDFQKGDIAEGYSVSREKKESFPLTVTSAQKNPTAFYLCASSIGGTGVYEQYFGPGTRLTVT.